Shown below are 5 T cell receptor beta chains from a single sample sequenced in a study of blood T cell repertoires in COVID-19 (dated by TCRdb to 2018 to 2021). Library method: the immunoSEQ multiplex PCR assay. This is the immuneACCESS table as TCRdb keeps it, with only in-frame sequences that have V and J called. A part of the clones is gone; compared with another copy, unresolved V genes explain less than half, and the rest is unexplained. The sample table lists under 150,000 clones, about 85% of them with a count of one. The ten largest clones represent roughly a tenth of the sample. What was sequenced was peripheral blood. All receptors derive from a man older than 75 with acute or convalescent COVID-19.

A single count supports this clone. The chain employs TRBV12-3 or TRBV12-4 and TRBJ2-5, with D unclear. V lost 3 bases to trimming and J lost 5 bases, with 7 bases between them. This CDR3 region has 12 residues. The DNA of the CDR3 is TGTGCCAGCAGTTTTCGCGGCGAGACCCAGTACTTC. This gives the protein CASSFRGETQYF.

The CDR3 DNA is TGTGCCAGCAGCTTAGATCGGGCAGTCGGGACCTACAATGAGCAGTTCTTC. Translated: CASSLDRAVGTYNEQFF. V usage is TRBV11-2 and J usage is TRBJ2-1; the D gene is possibly TRBD2 (5 bases). The germline V gene encodes CDR1 SGHAT and CDR2 FQNNGV. Between the trimmed V and J ends, which lost 0 bases and 2 bases, there was a span of 14 bases. The CDR3 extends over 17 amino acids.

This chain links TRBV14 with TRBJ2-3, with TRBD1 identical over 10 bases. Germline V gives CDR1 SGHDN, CDR2 FVKESK. This CDR3 has 18 residues. J gave up 2 bases and V 4 bases, and 12 bases lay outside the gene matches. The CDR3 region has the DNA TGTGCCAGCAGCCGGGCCCCGGGACAGGGGTATCTCACAGATACGCAGTATTTT. This gives the protein CASSRAPGQGYLTDTQYF.

The genes are TRBV6-5 and TRBJ1-3, with 9 bases identical to TRBD1. The CDR3 totals 15 residues. The junction had 7 bases not matched to a gene; V was cut back by 6 bases and J by 4 bases. Looked up from germline, CDR1 is MNHEY and CDR2 is SVGAGI. The chain's CDR3 is CASRLQGAAGNTIYF. The CDR3 DNA reads TGTGCCAGCAGACTACAGGGGGCGGCAGGAAACACCATATATTTT.

As DNA, the CDR3 is TGTGCCAGCTCACCTTCGGTCTCCTACAATGAGCAGTTCTTC. It is translated as CASSPSVSYNEQFF. V usage is TRBV18 and J usage is TRBJ2-1; no clear D gene. The CDR3 covers 14 residues. Germline CDR1 reads KGHSH; CDR2 reads LQKENI. Between the trimmed V and J ends, which lost 3 bases and 0 bases, there was a span of 6 bases.